The T cell receptor (beta chain) under discussion was sequenced for a study of long-term antiretroviral therapy in people with HIV. Per the germline V gene, CDR1 is LNHDA and CDR2 is SQIVND (reference sequence). The CDR3 is 16 residues long. With 5 bases clipped from V and 6 bases from J, the junction kept 11 bases outside the gene matches. Points on this clone: As yet, its antigen is unknown.

Study results and caveats: Against controls, HIV repertoires showed narrower ranges of CDR3 length. Therapy changes, viral resistance and ART adherence were not documented in the available data. Patients on ART gained diversity, which nonetheless stayed below transplant donor controls.

An immunoSEQ assay, version v3.0, was performed at survey level. Only in-frame clones appear in the TCRdb table, and some are missing; sequencing was by immunoSEQ multiplex PCR. The sample includes fewer than 40,000 clones, more than 95% of them seen just once. This chain uses TRBV19 with TRBJ1-4; 8 bases line up with TRBD1. The sample here was unsorted PBMCs, taken 6.9 years after starting antiretroviral therapy. The clonotype was recovered from a man aged 25 to 45 with HIV. This CDR3 reads CASSPIPGQGDEKLFF. The CDR3 DNA reads as TGTGCCAGTAGTCCCATCCCCGGACAGGGAGATGAAAAACTGTTTTTT.